This T cell receptor (beta chain) was sequenced in a study of shared clonotypes between healthy human individuals. In the sorted-subset replicate PCRs, approximately 200 ng DNA, tens of thousands of T cell genomes, was used. Assay: immunoSEQ multiplex PCR; the TCRdb copy retains only in-frame clones and omits some. The data show roughly 2 million clones, with 95% seen just once and more than 0.1% held by the top ten. V gave up 5 bases and J gave up 0 bases, with 11 bases separating them. CDR3 size: 14 residues. CDR1 SGHNT and CDR2 YENEEA come from the germline V gene. The chain links TRBV11-3 to TRBJ2-7, with D maybe TRBD2 (6 bases). Sequenced input: naive CD4+ T cells sorted from blood. Subset reported: CD45RA+ positively selected. The sequence came from a man aged 18 to 29 in good health. The DNA of the CDR3 is TGTGCCAGCAGCCCCGCGGGGAACTCCTACGAGCAGTACTTC. Its translation is CASSPAGNSYEQYF.